This T cell receptor (beta chain) was identified during a study of blood T cells in healthy people across ages. The CDR3 spans 14 residues. The ends lost 5 bases at V and 6 bases at J; junction bases unmatched: 7. Together with a sample-barcoded 5' primer, a J-beta primer mix was included in a second PCR lasting roughly 6 to 12 cycles. With 12 random nucleotides, a template-switch adaptor tagged each individual cDNA molecule. TCRdb processed the 5' RACE reads anew with MiXCR; each CDR3 protein has one entry. The sample records fewer than 800,000 distinct CDR3 sequences, over 45% being singletons. Study-wide findings and caveats: Researchers report that TCR beta diversity correlated strongly with naive T cell percentage. Donors of long life had a larger count of naive CD4+ cells and greater diversity than aged donors.

Every sample gave at least 5 micrograms of total RNA when it was extracted. About this clonotype: Its antigen remains unknown.

The source of this sequence is a woman in her sixties or seventies in good health. The chain uses TRBV12-3 or TRBV12-4 and TRBJ1-2, with TRBD1 identical over 9 bases. The sequencing input was blood. CDR3 sequence reads: CASSPYRGQDGYTF. As DNA, the CDR3 is TGTGCCAGCAGTCCGTACAGGGGGCAAGATGGCTACACCTTC.